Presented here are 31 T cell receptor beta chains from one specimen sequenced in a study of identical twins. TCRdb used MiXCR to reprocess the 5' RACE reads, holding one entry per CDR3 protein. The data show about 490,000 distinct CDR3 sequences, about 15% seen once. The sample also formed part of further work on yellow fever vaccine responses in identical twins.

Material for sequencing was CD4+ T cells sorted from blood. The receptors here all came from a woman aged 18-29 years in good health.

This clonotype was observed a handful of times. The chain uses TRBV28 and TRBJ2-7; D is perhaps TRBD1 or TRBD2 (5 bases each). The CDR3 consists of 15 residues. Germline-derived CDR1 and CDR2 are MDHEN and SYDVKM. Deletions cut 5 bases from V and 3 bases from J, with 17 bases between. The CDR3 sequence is CASSDPGRGFYEQYF. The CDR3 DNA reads TGTGCCAGCAGTGATCCGGGACGGGGATTCTACGAGCAGTACTTC.

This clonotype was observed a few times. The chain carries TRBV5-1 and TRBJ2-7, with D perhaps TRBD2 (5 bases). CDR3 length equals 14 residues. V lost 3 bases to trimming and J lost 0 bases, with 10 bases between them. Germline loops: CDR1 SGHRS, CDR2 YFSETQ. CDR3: CASSSDGDSYEQYF. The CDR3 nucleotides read TGCGCCAGCAGCTCCGACGGGGACTCCTACGAGCAGTACTTC.

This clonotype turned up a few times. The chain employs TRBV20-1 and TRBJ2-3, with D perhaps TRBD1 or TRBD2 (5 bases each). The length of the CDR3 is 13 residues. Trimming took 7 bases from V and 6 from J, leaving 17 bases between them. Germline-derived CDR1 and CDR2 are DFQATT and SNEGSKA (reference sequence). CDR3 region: CSVTGRSRDTQYF. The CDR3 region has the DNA TGCAGTGTCACGGGACGTTCTCGGGATACGCAGTATTTT.

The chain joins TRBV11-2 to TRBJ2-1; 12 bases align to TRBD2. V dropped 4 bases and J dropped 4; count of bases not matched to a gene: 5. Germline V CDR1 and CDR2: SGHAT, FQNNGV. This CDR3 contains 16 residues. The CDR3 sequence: CASSSRLAGAYNEQFF. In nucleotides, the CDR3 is TGTGCCAGCAGCTCCCGACTAGCGGGGGCATACAATGAGCAGTTCTTC.

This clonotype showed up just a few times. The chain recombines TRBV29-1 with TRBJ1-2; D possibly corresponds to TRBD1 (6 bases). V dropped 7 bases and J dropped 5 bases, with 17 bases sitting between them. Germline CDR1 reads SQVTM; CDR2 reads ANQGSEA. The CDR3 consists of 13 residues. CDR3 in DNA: TGCAGCGCCCCCGCCCCGGACAGTTATGGCTACACCTTC. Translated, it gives CSAPAPDSYGYTF.

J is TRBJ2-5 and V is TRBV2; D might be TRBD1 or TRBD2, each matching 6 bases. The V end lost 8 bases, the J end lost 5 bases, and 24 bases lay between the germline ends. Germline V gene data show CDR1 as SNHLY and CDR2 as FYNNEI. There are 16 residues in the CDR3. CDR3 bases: TGTGCCAGCCGCCTGCTCTTAGGGGGGTTATTTGAGACCCAGTACTTC. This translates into CASRLLLGGLFETQYF.

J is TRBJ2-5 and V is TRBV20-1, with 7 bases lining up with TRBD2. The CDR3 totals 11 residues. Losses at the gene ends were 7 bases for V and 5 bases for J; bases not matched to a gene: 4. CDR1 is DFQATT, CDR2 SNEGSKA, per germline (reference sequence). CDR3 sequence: CSGLAGETQYF. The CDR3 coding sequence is TGCAGTGGCTTAGCGGGTGAGACCCAGTACTTC.

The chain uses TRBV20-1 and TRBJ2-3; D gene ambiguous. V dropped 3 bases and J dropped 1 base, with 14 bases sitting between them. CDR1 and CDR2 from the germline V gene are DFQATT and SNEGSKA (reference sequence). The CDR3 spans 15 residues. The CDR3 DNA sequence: TGCAGTGCTAGTAGACCTTACGGAGGCACAGATACGCAGTATTTT. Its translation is CSASRPYGGTDTQYF.

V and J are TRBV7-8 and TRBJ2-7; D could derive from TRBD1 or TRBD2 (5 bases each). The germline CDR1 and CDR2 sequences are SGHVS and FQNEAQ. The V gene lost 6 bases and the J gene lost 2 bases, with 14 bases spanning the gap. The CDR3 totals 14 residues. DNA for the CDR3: TGTGCCAGCAGGCCTCGGGACGGTCCCTACGAGCAGTACTTC. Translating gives CASRPRDGPYEQYF.

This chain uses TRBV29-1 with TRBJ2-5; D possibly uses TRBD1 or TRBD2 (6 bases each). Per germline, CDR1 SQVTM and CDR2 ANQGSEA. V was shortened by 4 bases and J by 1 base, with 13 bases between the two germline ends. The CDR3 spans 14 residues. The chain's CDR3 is CSVVSWGAQETQYF. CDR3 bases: TGCAGCGTTGTCTCCTGGGGGGCCCAAGAGACCCAGTACTTC.

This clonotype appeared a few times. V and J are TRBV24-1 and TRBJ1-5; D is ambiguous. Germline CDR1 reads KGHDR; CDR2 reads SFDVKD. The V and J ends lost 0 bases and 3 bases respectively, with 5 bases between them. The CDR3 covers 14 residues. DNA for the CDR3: TGTGCCACCAGTGATTTGGGAGTCAATCAGCCCCAGCATTTT. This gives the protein CATSDLGVNQPQHF.

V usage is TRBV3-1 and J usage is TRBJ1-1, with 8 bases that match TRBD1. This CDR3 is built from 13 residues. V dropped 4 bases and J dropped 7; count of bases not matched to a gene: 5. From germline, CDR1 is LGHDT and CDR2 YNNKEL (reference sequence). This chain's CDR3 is CASSLRGLDEAFF. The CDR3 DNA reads TGTGCCAGCAGCCTCAGGGGGCTCGATGAAGCTTTCTTT.

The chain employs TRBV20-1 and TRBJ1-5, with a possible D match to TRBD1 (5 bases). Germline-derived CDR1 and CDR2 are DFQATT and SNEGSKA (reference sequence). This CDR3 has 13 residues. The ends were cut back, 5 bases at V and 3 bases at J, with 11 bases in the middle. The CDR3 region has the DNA TGCAGTGCTGGGGACCCTTCCAATCAGCCCCAGCATTTT. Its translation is CSAGDPSNQPQHF.

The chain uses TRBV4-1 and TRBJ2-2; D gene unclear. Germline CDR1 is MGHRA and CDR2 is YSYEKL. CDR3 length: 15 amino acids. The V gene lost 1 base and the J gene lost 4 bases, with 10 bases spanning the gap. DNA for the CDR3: TGCGCCAGCAGCCAAGCCCTGGACCTCACCGGGGAGCTGTTTTTT. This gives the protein CASSQALDLTGELFF.

As DNA, the CDR3 is TGCGCCAGCAGCCAACCGGGACTATACAATGAGCAGTTCTTC. Encoded protein: CASSQPGLYNEQFF. V usage is TRBV4-1 and J usage is TRBJ2-1; 7 bases map to TRBD2. The V gene end was trimmed by 2 bases and the J gene end by 4 bases; junction bases not matched to a gene: 2. The germline gives CDR1 MGHRA, CDR2 YSYEKL. The CDR3 contains 14 residues.

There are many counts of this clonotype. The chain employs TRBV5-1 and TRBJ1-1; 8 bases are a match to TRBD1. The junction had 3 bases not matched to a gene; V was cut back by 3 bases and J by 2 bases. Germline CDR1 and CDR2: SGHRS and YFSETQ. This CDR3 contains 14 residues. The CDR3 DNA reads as TGCGCCAGCAGCTCCGACAGGGGAAACACTGAAGCTTTCTTT. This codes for CASSSDRGNTEAFF.

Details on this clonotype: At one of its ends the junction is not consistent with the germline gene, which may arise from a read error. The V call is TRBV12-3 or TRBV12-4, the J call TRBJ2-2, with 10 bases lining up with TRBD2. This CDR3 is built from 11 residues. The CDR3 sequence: CASSFGTSVLF. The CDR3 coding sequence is TGTGCCAGCAGTTTTGGGACTAGCGTTCTTTTT.

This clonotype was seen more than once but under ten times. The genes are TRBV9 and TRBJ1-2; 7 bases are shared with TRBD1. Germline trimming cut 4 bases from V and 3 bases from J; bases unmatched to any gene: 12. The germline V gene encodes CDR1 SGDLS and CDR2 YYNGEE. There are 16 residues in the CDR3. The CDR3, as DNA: TGTGCCAGCAGCTCCCCGGGACAGTCCCGCGACTATGGCTACACCTTC. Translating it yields CASSSPGQSRDYGYTF.

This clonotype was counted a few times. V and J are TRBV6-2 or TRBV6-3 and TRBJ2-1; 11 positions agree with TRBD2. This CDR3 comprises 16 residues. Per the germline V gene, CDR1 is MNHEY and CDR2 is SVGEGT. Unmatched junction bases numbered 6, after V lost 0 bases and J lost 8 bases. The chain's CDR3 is CASSYSLAGGAYEQFF. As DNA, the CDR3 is TGTGCCAGCAGTTACTCCCTAGCGGGGGGTGCGTATGAGCAGTTCTTC.

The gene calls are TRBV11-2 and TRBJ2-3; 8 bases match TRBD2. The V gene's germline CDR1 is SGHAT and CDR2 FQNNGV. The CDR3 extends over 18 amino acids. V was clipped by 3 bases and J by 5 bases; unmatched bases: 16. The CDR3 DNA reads TGTGCCAGCAGCTTTCTTGCAATCTCGGGGGGGCTGGTAGATACGCAGTATTTT. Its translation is CASSFLAISGGLVDTQYF.

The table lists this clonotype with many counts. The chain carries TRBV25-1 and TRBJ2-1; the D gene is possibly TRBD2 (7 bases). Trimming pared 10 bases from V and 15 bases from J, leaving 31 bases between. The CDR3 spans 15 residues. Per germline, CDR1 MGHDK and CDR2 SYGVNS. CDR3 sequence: CAIPRGGTPRYGRFF. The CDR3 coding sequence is TGTGCCATCCCTAGGGGGGGGACTCCCCGCTACGGCAGGTTCTTC.

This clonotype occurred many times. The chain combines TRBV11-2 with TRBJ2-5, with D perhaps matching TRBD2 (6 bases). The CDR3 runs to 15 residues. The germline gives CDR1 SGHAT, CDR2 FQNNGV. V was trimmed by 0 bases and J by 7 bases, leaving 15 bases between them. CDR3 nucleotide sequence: TGTGCCAGCAGCTTAGATTTCGGGTCAGCGGGGACCCAGTACTTC. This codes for CASSLDFGSAGTQYF. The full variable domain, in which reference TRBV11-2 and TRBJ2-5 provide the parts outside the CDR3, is EAGVAQSPRYKIIEKRQSVAFWCNPISGHATLYWYQQILGQGPKLLIQFQNNGVVDDSQLPKDRFSAERLKGVDSTLKIQPAKLEDSAVYLCASSLDFGSAGTQYFGPGTRLLVL.

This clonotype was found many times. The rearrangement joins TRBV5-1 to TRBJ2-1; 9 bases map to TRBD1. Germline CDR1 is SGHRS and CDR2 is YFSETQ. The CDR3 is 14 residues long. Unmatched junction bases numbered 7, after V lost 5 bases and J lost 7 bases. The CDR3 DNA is TGCGCCAGCAGTACAGGGGGCGCGGCAAATGAGCAGTTCTTC. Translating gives CASSTGGAANEQFF.

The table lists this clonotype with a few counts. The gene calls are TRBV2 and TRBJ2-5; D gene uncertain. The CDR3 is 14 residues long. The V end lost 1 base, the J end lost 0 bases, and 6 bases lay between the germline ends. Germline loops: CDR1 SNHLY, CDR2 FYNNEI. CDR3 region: CASSEEVYQETQYF. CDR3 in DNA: TGTGCCAGCAGTGAAGAGGTATACCAAGAGACCCAGTACTTC. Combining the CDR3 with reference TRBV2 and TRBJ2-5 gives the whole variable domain EPEVTQTPSHQVTQMGQEVILRCVPISNHLYFYWYRQILGQKVEFLVSFYNNEISEKSEIFDDQFSVERPDGSNFTLKIRSTKLEDSAMYFCASSEEVYQETQYFGPGTRLLVL.

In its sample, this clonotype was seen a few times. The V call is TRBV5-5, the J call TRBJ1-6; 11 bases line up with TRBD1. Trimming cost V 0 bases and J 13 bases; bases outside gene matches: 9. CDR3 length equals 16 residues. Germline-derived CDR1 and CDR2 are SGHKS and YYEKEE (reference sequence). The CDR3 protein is CASSLGLGQGGSPLHF. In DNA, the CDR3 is TGTGCCAGCAGCTTGGGGTTGGGACAGGGGGGTTCGCCCCTCCACTTT.

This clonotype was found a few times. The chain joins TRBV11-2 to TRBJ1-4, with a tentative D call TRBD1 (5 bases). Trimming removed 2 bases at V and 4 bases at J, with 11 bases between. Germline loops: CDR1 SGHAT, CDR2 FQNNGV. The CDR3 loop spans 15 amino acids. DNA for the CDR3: TGTGCCAGCAGCTTATCCGACAGAGATAATGAAAAACTGTTTTTT. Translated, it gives CASSLSDRDNEKLFF.

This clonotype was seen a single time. The CDR3, as DNA: TGCGCCAGCAACTCCGGCAGGGGAGGCACAGATACGCAGTATTTT. This codes for CASNSGRGGTDTQYF. The rearrangement uses TRBV5-1 and TRBJ2-3, with a possible D match to TRBD1 (6 bases). The germline V gene has CDR1 SGHRS and CDR2 YFSETQ. The CDR3 sequence is 15 residues long. Between the trimmed V and J ends, which lost 6 bases and 1 base, there was a span of 15 bases.

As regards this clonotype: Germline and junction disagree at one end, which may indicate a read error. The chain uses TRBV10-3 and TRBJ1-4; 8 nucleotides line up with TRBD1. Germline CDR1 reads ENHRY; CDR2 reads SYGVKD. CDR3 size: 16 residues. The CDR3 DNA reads TGTGCCATCAGAAGAGGGACAGGTCACGACGGGGAAAAACAGTTTTTT. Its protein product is CAIRRGTGHDGEKQFF.

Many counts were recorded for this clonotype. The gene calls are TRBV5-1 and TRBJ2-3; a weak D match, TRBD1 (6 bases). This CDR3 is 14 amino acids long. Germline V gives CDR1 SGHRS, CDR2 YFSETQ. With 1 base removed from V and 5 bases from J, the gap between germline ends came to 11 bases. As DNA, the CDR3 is TGCGCCAGCAGCTTGCAGGGGTTGGGAGATACGCAGTATTTT. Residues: CASSLQGLGDTQYF. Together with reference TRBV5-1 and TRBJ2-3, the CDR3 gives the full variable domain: KAGVTQTPRYLIKTRGQQVTLSCSPISGHRSVSWYQQTPGQGLQFLFEYFSETQRNKGNFPGRFSGRQFSNSRSEMNVSTLELGDSALYLCASSLQGLGDTQYFGPGTRLTVL.

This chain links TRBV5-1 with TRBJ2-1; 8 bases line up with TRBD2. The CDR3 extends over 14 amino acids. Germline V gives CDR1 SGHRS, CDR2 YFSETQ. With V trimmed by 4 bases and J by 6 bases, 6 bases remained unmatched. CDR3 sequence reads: CASSRTGGANEQFF. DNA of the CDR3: TGCGCCAGCAGCCGGACGGGGGGGGCCAATGAGCAGTTCTTC.

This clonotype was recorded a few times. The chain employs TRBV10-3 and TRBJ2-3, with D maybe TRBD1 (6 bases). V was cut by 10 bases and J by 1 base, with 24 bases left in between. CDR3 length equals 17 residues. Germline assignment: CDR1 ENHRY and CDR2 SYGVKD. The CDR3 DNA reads TGTGCCACCCACCAGCCCCCGGGGTCAGGGGGCACAGATACGCAGTATTTT. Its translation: CATHQPPGSGGTDTQYF.